The text below deals with one TCR beta chain. The antigen is unknown. Preparation of the TCRbeta library involved a method that used unique molecular identifiers. TCRdb re-derived calls from the PCR reads in MiXCR, one entry per CDR3 protein. Of fewer than 250,000 distinct CDR3 sequences detected, approximately 15% appear once; the ten largest clones hold approximately 40%. These data belong to a study of T-cell reconstitution after alpha-beta-depleted transplantation in children. Notes on the study in general: Most T-cell counts and diversity one year after the transplant came from T cells that were newly produced. Some patients' high day-60 TCRbeta diversity was traced to surviving recipient T cells and thymic progenitors. Roughly two months post-transplant, alpha-beta T cells reportedly originated from several hundred graft clones that had expanded.

The CDR3 loop spans 14 amino acids. Germline V gene sequence: CDR1 SEHNR, CDR2 FQNEAQ (reference sequence). V was pared by 4 bases and J by 9 bases, with 10 bases of the junction left unmatched. The V gene is TRBV7-9, the J gene TRBJ2-3; 7 nucleotides align to TRBD1. The source was PBMCs, mostly from graft donor cells, collected 360 days after TCRalphabeta/CD19-depleted stem cell transplant. The origin of this receptor is a male patient between 2 and 10 years old who had a stem cell transplant for acute lymphoblastic leukemia, so the T cells may come from the graft donor. The CDR3 coding sequence is TGTGCCAGCAGCTGGGTAGGGGACAGAGAAACGCAGTATTTT. Amino acid sequence: CASSWVGDRETQYF.